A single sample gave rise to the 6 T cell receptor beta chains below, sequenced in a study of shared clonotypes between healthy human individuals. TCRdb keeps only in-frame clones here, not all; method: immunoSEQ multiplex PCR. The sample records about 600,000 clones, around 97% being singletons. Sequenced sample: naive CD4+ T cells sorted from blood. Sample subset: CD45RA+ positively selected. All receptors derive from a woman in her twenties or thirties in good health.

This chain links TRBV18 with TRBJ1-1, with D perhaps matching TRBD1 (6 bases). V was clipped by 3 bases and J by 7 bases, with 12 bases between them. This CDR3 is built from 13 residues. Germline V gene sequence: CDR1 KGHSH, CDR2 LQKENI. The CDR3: CASSPGTQNEAFF. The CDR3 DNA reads TGTGCCAGCTCACCCGGGACACAAAATGAAGCTTTCTTT. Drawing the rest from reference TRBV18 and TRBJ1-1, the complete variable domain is NAGVMQNPRHLVRRRGQEARLRCSPMKGHSHVYWYRQLPEEGLKFMVYLQKENIIDESGMPKERFSAEFPKEGPSILRIQQVVRGDSAAYFCASSPGTQNEAFFGQGTRLTVV.

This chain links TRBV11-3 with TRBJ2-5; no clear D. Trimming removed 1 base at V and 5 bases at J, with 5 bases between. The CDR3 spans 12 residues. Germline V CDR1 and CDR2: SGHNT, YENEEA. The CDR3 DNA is TGTGCCAGCAGCTTAGTATTGGAGACCCAGTACTTC. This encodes CASSLVLETQYF.

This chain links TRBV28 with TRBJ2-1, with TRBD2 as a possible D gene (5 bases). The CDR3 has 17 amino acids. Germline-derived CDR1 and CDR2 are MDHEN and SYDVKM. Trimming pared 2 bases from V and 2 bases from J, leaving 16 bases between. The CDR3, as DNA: TGTGCCAGCAGTTTAGGTAGGCTAGCAGTTACCTACAATGAGCAGTTCTTC. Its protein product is CASSLGRLAVTYNEQFF.

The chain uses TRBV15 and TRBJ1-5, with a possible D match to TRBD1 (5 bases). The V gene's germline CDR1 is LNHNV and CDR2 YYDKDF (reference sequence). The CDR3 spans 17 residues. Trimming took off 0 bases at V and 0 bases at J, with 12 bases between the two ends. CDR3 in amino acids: CATSRDGGGLSNQPQHF. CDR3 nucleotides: TGTGCCACCAGCAGAGATGGGGGGGGTCTTAGCAATCAGCCCCAGCATTTT.

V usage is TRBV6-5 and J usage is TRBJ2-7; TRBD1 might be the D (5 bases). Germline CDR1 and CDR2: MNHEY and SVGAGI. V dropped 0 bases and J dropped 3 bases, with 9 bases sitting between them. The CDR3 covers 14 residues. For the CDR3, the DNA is TGTGCCAGCAGTTACTCGTACAGGAGCTACGAGCAGTACTTC. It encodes CASSYSYRSYEQYF.

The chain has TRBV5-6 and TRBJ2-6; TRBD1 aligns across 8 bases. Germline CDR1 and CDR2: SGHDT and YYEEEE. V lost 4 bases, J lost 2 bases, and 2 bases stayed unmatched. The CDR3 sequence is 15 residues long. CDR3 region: CASSPDRAGANVLTF. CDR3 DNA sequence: TGTGCCAGCAGCCCGGACAGGGCTGGGGCCAACGTCCTGACTTTC.